One T cell receptor (beta chain) is described in this entry. This sample was taken from a study of control samples from healthy donors and cancer patients. The length of the CDR3 is 15 residues. V gave up 3 bases and J gave up 3 bases, with 12 bases separating them. Per the germline V gene, CDR1 is ENHRY and CDR2 is SYGVKD. Libraries were prepared by immunoSEQ multiplex PCR; TCRdb keeps only in-frame clonotypes and omits some of them. The sample lists roughly 130,000 clones, 80% to 95% occurring once. This clonotype was obtained from a man younger than 35 in good health. The V gene is TRBV10-3, the J gene TRBJ2-1, with D perhaps matching TRBD2 (5 bases). Sequenced input: blood. The CDR3 nucleotides read TGTGCCATCAGTGAAAGGTCGGGAAGCTACAATGAGCAGTTCTTC. It codes for CAISERSGSYNEQFF.